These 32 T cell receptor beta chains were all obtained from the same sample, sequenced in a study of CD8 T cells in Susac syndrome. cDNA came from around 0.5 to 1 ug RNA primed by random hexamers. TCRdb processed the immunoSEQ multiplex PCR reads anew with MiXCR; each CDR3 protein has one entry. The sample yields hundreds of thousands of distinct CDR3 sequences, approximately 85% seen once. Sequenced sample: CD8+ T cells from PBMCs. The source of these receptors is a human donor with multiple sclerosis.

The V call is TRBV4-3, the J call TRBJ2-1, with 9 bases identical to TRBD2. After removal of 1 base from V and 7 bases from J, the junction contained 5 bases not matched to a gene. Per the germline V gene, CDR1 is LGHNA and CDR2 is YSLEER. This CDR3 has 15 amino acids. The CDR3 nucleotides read TGCGCCAGCAGCCAAGTGGTGCTAGCGGGGAATGAGCAGTTCTTC. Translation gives CASSQVVLAGNEQFF.

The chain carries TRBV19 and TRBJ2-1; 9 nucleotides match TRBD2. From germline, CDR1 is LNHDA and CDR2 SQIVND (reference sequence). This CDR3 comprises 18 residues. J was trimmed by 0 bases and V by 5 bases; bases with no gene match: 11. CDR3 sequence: CASSFGLAGRSSYNEQFF. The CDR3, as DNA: TGTGCCAGTAGTTTCGGGCTAGCGGGACGGAGCTCCTACAATGAGCAGTTCTTC. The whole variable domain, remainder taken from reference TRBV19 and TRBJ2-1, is DGGITQSPKYLFRKEGQNVTLSCEQNLNHDAMYWYRQDPGQGLRLIYYSQIVNDFQKGDIAEGYSVSREKKESFPLTVTSAQKNPTAFYLCASSFGLAGRSSYNEQFFGPGTRLTVL.

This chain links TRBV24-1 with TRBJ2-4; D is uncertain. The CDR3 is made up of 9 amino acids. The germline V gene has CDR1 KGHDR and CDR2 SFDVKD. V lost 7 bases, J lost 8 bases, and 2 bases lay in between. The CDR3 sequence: CATRDIQYF. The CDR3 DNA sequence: TGTGCCACCAGGGACATTCAGTACTTC.

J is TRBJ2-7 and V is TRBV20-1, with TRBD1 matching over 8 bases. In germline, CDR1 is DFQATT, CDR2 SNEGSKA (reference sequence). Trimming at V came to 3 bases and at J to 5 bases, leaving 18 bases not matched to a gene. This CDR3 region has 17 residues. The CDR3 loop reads CSASYGRGPVGSHEQYF. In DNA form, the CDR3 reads TGCAGTGCTAGTTACGGCAGGGGGCCTGTGGGTAGCCACGAGCAGTACTTC.

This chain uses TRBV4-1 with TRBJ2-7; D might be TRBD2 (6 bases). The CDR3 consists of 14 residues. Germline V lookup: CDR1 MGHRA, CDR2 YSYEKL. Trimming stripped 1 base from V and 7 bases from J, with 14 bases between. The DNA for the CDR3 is TGCGCCAGCAGCCAAGTAGGCATTCGGGGGGAGCAGTACTTC. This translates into CASSQVGIRGEQYF.

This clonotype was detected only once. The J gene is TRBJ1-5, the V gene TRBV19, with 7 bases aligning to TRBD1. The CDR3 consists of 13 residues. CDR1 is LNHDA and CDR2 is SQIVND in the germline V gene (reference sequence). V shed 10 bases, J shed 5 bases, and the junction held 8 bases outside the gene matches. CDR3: CATQGGYYQPQHF. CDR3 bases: TGTGCCACCCAGGGGGGCTATTATCAGCCCCAGCATTTT.

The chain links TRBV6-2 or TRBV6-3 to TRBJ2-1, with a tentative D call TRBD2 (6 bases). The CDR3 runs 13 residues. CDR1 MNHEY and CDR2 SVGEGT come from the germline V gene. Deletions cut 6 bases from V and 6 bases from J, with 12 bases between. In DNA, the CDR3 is TGTGCCAGCAGCCGGGGGACCCTCAATGAGCAGTTCTTC. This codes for CASSRGTLNEQFF.

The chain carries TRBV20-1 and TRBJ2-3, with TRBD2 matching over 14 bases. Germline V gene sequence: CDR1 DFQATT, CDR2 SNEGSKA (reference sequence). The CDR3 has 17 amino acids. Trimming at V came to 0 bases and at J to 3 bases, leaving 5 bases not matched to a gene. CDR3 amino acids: CSARDGTSGRRTDTQYF. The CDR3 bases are TGCAGTGCTAGAGATGGGACTAGCGGGAGACGGACAGATACGCAGTATTTT.

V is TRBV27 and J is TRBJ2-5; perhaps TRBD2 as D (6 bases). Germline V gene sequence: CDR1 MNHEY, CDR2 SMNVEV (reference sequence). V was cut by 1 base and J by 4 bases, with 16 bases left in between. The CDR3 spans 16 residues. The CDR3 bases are TGTGCCAGCAGTTTATATGCGGGAACGGGGGTAGAGACCCAGTACTTC. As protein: CASSLYAGTGVETQYF.

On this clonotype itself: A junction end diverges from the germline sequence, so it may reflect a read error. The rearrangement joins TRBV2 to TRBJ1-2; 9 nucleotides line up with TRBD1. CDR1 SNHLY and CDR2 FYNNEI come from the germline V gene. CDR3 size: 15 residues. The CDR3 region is CASSEDPRDRDGCTF. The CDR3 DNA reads TGTGCCAGCAGTGAAGACCCCCGGGACAGGGATGGCTGCACCTTC. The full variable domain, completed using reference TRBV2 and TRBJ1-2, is EPEVTQTPSHQVTQMGQEVILRCVPISNHLYFYWYRQILGQKVEFLVSFYNNEISEKSEIFDDQFSVERPDGSNFTLKIRSTKLEDSAMYFCASSEDPRDRDGCTFGSGTRLTVV.

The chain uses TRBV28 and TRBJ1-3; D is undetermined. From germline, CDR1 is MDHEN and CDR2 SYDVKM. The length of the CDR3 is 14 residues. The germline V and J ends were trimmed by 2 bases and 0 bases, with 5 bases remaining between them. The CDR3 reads CASSLVSSGNTIYF. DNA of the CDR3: TGTGCCAGCAGTTTAGTCAGCTCTGGAAACACCATATATTTT.

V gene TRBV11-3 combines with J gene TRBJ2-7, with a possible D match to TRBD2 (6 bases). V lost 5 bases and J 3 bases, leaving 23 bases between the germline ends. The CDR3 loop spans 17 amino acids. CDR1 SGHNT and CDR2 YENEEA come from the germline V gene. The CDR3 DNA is TGTGCCAGCAGCCCGGCGGGGCCCGGGATTAACGGCTACGAGCAGTACTTC. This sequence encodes CASSPAGPGINGYEQYF.

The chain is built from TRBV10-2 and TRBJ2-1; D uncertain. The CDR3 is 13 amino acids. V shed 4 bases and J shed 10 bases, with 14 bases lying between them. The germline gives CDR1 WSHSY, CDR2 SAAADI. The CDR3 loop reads CASSVGTPGEQFF. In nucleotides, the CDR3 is TGCGCCAGCAGTGTGGGCACCCCCGGGGAGCAGTTCTTC.

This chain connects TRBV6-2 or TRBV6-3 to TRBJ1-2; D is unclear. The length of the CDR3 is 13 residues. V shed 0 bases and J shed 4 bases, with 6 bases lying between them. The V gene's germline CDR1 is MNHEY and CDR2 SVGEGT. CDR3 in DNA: TGTGCCAGCAGTTACTCGATGGTCTATGGCTACACCTTC. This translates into CASSYSMVYGYTF.

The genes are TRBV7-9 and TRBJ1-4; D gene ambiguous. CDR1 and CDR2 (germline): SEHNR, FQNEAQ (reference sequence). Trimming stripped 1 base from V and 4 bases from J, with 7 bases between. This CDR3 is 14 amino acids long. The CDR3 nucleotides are TGTGCCAGCAGCTTAGTGGCTAGTAATGAAAAACTGTTTTTT. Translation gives CASSLVASNEKLFF. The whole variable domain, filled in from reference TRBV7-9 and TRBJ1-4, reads DTGVSQNPRHKITKRGQNVTFRCDPISEHNRLYWYRQTLGQGPEFLTYFQNEAQLEKSRLLSDRFSAERPKGSFSTLEIQRTEQGDSAMYLCASSLVASNEKLFFGSGTQLSVL.

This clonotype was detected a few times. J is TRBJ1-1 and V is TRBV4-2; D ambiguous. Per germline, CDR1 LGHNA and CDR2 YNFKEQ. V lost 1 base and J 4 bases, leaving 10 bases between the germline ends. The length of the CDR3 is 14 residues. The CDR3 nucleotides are TGTGCCAGCAGCCAAGGGGATGCGGGCACTGAAGCTTTCTTT. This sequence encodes CASSQGDAGTEAFF.

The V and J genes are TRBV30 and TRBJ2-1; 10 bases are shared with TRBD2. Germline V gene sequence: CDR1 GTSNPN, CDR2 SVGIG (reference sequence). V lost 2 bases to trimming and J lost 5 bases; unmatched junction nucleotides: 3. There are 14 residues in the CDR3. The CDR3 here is CAWSPGLANNEQFF. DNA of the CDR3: TGTGCCTGGAGTCCGGGACTAGCGAACAATGAGCAGTTCTTC.

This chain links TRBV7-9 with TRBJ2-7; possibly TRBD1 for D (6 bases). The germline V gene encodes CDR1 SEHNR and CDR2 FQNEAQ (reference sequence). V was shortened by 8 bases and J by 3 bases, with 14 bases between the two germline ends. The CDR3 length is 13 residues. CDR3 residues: CASRPGGVYEQYF. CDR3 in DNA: TGTGCCAGCCGCCCTGGGGGCGTCTACGAGCAGTACTTC.

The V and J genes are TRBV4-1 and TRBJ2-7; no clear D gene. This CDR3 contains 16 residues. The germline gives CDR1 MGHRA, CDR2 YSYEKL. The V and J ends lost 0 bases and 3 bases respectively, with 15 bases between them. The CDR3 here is CASSQEKSSGFYEQYF. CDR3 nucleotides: TGCGCCAGCAGCCAAGAAAAGTCCTCGGGTTTCTACGAGCAGTACTTC.

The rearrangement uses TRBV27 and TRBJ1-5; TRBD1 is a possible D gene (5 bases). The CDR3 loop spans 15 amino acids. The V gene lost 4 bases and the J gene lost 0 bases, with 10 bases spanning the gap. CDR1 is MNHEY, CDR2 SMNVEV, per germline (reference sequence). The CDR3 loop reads CASSSLGGSNQPQHF. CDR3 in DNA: TGTGCCAGCAGTTCCCTGGGGGGTAGCAATCAGCCCCAGCATTTT.

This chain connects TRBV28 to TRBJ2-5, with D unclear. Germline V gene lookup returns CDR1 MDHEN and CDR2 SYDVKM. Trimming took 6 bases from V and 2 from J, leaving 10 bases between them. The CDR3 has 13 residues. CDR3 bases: TGTGCCAGCAGCTCCGACCTACAAGAGACCCAGTACTTC. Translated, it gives CASSSDLQETQYF.

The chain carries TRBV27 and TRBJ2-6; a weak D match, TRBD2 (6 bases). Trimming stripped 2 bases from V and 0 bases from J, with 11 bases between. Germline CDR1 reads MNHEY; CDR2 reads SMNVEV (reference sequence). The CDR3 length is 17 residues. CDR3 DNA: TGTGCCAGCAGTTTAGCTAGCGTCATCTCTGGGGCCAACGTCCTGACTTTC. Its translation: CASSLASVISGANVLTF.

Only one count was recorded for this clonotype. CDR3 sequence reads: CASSLTTTNEKLFF. The CDR3 region has the DNA TGCGCCAGCAGCTTAACAACAACTAATGAAAAACTGTTTTTT. The chain employs TRBV4-3 and TRBJ1-4, with no clear D. Germline lookup yields CDR1 LGHNA and CDR2 YSLEER. V lost 5 bases and J 0 bases, leaving 7 bases between the germline ends. CDR3 length equals 14 residues.

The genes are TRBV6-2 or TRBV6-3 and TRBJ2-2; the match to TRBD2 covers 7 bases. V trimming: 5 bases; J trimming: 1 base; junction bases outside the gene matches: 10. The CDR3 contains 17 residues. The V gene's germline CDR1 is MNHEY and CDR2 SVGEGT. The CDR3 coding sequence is TGTGCCAGCAGTCTGGGGGAGGGGCGGGAGAACACCGGGGAGCTGTTTTTT. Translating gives CASSLGEGRENTGELFF.

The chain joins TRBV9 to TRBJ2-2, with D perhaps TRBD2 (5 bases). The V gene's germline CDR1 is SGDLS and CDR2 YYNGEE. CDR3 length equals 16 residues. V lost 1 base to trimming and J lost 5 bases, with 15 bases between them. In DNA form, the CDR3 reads TGTGCCAGCAGCGTAAGAGCGTTGGAGCGGACCGGGGAGCTGTTTTTT. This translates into CASSVRALERTGELFF.

CDR3 DNA sequence: TGTGCCAGCAGTTTGACCCCCACTATCTCCTACGAGCAGTACTTC. Its translation: CASSLTPTISYEQYF. The rearrangement joins TRBV27 to TRBJ2-7, with no clear D. The CDR3 has 15 residues. The V gene's germline CDR1 is MNHEY and CDR2 SMNVEV (reference sequence). Trimming left V 3 bases short and J 0 bases short, with 12 bases between.

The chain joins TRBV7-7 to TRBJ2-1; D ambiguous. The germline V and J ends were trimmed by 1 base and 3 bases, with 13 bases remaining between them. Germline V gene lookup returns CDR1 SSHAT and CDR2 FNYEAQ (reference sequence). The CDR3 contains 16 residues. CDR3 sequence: CASSLGTYNRYNEQFF. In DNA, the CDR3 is TGTGCCAGCAGCTTAGGGACCTACAACCGCTACAATGAGCAGTTCTTC.

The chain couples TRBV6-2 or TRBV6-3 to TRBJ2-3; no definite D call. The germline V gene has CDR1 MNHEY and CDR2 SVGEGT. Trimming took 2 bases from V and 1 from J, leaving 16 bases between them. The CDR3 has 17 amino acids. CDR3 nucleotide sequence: TGTGCCAGCAGTTACCGCCTGAGCGAAGTGGGCACAGATACGCAGTATTTT. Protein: CASSYRLSEVGTDTQYF.

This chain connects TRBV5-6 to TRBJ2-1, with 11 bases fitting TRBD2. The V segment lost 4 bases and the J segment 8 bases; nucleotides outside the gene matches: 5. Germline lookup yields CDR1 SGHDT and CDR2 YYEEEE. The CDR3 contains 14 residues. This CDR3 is CASSRGLAVHEQFF. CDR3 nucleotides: TGTGCCAGCAGCCGGGGACTAGCGGTCCATGAGCAGTTCTTC.

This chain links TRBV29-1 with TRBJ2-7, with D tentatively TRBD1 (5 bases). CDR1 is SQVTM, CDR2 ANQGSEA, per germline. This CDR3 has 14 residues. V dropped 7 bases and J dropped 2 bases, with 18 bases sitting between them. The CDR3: CSAEVRTDTYEQYF. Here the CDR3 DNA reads TGCAGCGCCGAGGTCCGGACGGACACCTACGAGCAGTACTTC.

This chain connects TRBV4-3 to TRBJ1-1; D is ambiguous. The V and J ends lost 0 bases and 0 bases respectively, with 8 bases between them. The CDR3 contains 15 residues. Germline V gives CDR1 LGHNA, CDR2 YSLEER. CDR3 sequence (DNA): TGCGCCAGCAGCCAAGATGGAGCGGTGAACACTGAAGCTTTCTTT. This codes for CASSQDGAVNTEAFF.

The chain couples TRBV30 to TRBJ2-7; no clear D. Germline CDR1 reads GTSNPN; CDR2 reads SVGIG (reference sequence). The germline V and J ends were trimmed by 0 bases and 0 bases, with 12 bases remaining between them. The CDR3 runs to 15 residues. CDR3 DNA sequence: TGTGCCTGGAGTGTAGGCATCCCCGCCTCCTACGAGCAGTACTTC. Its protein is CAWSVGIPASYEQYF.